A single sample is the source of the 27 T cell receptor beta chains below, sequenced in a study of T-cell memory formation after mild COVID-19. TCRdb reprocessed the 5' RACE reads via MiXCR and lists one record per CDR3 protein. The sample contains fewer than 700,000 distinct CDR3 sequences, roughly 20% of which appear only once. Sequences were obtained from PBMCs or a T cell subset sorted from them (not recorded which). The receptors stem from an adult woman who had mild COVID-19 (a few samples of this study predate the infection). Cell type and time point are not known.

Ten or more counts support this clonotype. The genes are TRBV5-1 and TRBJ2-7, with D possibly TRBD2 on 6 matching bases. CDR1 is SGHRS and CDR2 is YFSETQ in the germline V gene. V was clipped by 0 bases and J by 7 bases, with 17 bases between them. This CDR3 contains 15 residues. In DNA form, the CDR3 reads TGCGCCAGCAGCTTGGAAGGATCCTTCGGGAGAGAGCAGTACTTC. Protein sequence: CASSLEGSFGREQYF.

The chain combines TRBV30 with TRBJ2-3; D unclear. The CDR3 is made up of 15 amino acids. V was shortened by 0 bases and J by 0 bases, with 10 bases between the two germline ends. CDR1 is GTSNPN, CDR2 SVGIG, per germline (reference sequence). CDR3: CAWSVSGSSTDTQYF. CDR3 in DNA: TGTGCCTGGAGTGTTTCCGGCAGTAGCACAGATACGCAGTATTTT.

The DNA for the CDR3 is TGTGCCAGCAGCCGCGCAGATAGGGGGGGCCTCACTGAAGCTTTCTTT. Translation: CASSRADRGGLTEAFF. This chain links TRBV3-1 with TRBJ1-1; D may be TRBD1 (6 bases). V lost 4 bases and J lost 4, with 19 bases in between. CDR1 is LGHDT, CDR2 YNNKEL, per germline (reference sequence). The length of the CDR3 is 16 residues.

This clonotype has only a few counts. CDR3 in DNA: TGTGCCAGCAGCCAAGACTCCAGGCACGAGCAGTACTTC. Translated, it gives CASSQDSRHEQYF. J is TRBJ2-7 and V is TRBV3-1; D is undetermined. The CDR3 has 13 amino acids. Per the germline V gene, CDR1 is LGHDT and CDR2 is YNNKEL (reference sequence). Trimming took 0 bases from V and 5 from J, leaving 8 bases between them.

This chain joins TRBV7-2 and TRBJ2-5, with TRBD1 as a possible D gene (6 bases). The CDR3 covers 13 residues. V was pared by 3 bases and J by 5 bases, with 10 bases between. CDR1 is SGHTA, CDR2 FQGNSA, per germline. CDR3: CASSFNRVETQYF. As DNA, the CDR3 is TGTGCCAGCAGCTTTAACAGGGTGGAGACCCAGTACTTC.

The rearrangement joins TRBV6-5 to TRBJ2-2; D ambiguous. V was clipped by 7 bases and J by 11 bases, with 23 bases between them. Germline CDR1 and CDR2: MNHEY and SVGAGI. CDR3 length: 15 residues. The CDR3 sequence: CASTTSEFNLGELFF. CDR3 sequence (DNA): TGTGCCAGCACCACATCCGAGTTTAATCTTGGAGAGCTGTTTTTT.

The table lists this clonotype with a few counts. V gene TRBV6-5 combines with J gene TRBJ2-5, with a weak D call TRBD1 (7 bases). The V end lost 9 bases, the J end lost 5 bases, and 22 bases lay between the germline ends. Germline loops: CDR1 MNHEY, CDR2 SVGAGI. CDR3 length equals 15 residues. Here the CDR3 DNA reads TGTGCCAGTAAACAGGGGCGGCGGGGTATGGAGACCCAGTACTTC. Encoded protein: CASKQGRRGMETQYF.

The chain is built from TRBV4-2 and TRBJ1-2; 7 bases are a match to TRBD1. Germline CDR1 and CDR2: LGHNA and YNFKEQ. This CDR3 has 15 residues. With V trimmed by 2 bases and J by 2 bases, 5 bases remained unmatched. CDR3 sequence (DNA): TGTGCCAGCAGCCAAAGCGGGACAGCGAACTATGGCTACACCTTC. Encoded protein: CASSQSGTANYGYTF.

This clonotype was detected only a few times. The CDR3 protein is CASSYSQGSHEQYF. CDR3 DNA sequence: TGTGCCAGCAGTTACTCGCAGGGGTCCCACGAGCAGTACTTC. The chain has TRBV6-5 and TRBJ2-7; D perhaps matches TRBD1 (6 bases). Germline V CDR1 and CDR2: MNHEY, SVGAGI. Trimming pared 0 bases from V and 5 bases from J, leaving 11 bases between. The CDR3 covers 14 residues.

This clonotype was counted only a few times. The CDR3 sequence: CASSQDQGRFYEQYF. The CDR3 DNA follows: TGCGCCAGCAGCCAAGATCAGGGGAGATTCTACGAGCAGTACTTC. This chain links TRBV4-1 with TRBJ2-7, with TRBD1 as a possible D gene (6 bases). V was clipped by 0 bases and J by 3 bases, with 12 bases between them. Germline assignment: CDR1 MGHRA and CDR2 YSYEKL. The CDR3 contains 15 residues.

This clonotype appeared a few times. This chain uses TRBV28 with TRBJ2-7; 7 positions match TRBD1. The CDR3 is 14 amino acids. The germline gives CDR1 MDHEN, CDR2 SYDVKM. With 3 bases clipped from V and 5 bases from J, the junction kept 7 bases outside the gene matches. CDR3: CASSFTGDWDEQYF. In DNA form, the CDR3 reads TGTGCCAGCAGTTTTACAGGGGATTGGGACGAGCAGTACTTC.

The chain recombines TRBV12-5 with TRBJ2-7; 9 bases fit TRBD1. The ends lost 5 bases at V and 7 bases at J; junction bases unmatched: 9. The CDR3 contains 14 residues. CDR1 is LGHNT, CDR2 FRNRAP, per germline. The CDR3 bases are TGTGCTAGTGGTCAACCAACAGGGGGCAGTGAGCAGTACTTC. Amino acid sequence: CASGQPTGGSEQYF. Using reference TRBV12-5 and TRBJ2-7 for the parts outside the CDR3, the full variable domain is DARVTQTPRHKVTEMGQEVTMRCQPILGHNTVFWYRQTMMQGLELLAYFRNRAPLDDSGMPKDRFSAEMPDATLATLKIQPSEPRDSAVYFCASGQPTGGSEQYFGPGTRLTVT.

This clonotype came up a few times. The rearrangement joins TRBV12-3 or TRBV12-4 to TRBJ2-1, with 8 nucleotides matching TRBD1. V gave up 6 bases and J gave up 5 bases; unmatched junction bases: 9. The CDR3 runs to 15 residues. The chain's CDR3 is CASSQTGQANNEQFF. In nucleotides, the CDR3 is TGTGCCAGCAGCCAAACGGGACAGGCTAACAATGAGCAGTTCTTC.

This clonotype was observed a few times. Here the CDR3 reads CASSLKGVGQPQHF. In nucleotides, the CDR3 is TGTGCCAGCAGTTTAAAAGGGGTGGGACAGCCCCAGCATTTT. J is TRBJ1-5 and V is TRBV12-3 or TRBV12-4; tentatively, D is TRBD1 (5 bases). This CDR3 has 14 amino acids. The V end lost 2 bases, the J end lost 7 bases, and 12 bases lay between the germline ends.

This rearrangement joins TRBV12-3 or TRBV12-4 to TRBJ2-1; 14 nucleotides align to TRBD2. Trimming removed 5 bases from V and 4 bases from J; junction bases left unmatched: 7. The CDR3 spans 17 residues. CDR3 protein: CASSPRLAGGFYNEQFF. The CDR3 DNA reads TGTGCCAGCAGTCCGCGACTAGCGGGGGGGTTTTACAATGAGCAGTTCTTC.

The rearrangement uses TRBV6-5 and TRBJ2-7; D is undetermined. V gave up 6 bases and J gave up 1 base, with 13 bases separating them. The CDR3 length is 14 residues. Germline V gene lookup returns CDR1 MNHEY and CDR2 SVGAGI. The CDR3 region is CASRPRTASYEQYF. CDR3 nucleotides: TGTGCCAGCAGACCTCGAACAGCGTCCTACGAGCAGTACTTC.

J is TRBJ1-1 and V is TRBV27; D remains ambiguous. Germline V CDR1 and CDR2: MNHEY, SMNVEV (reference sequence). Trimming took 6 bases from V and 0 from J, leaving 17 bases between them. CDR3 length equals 16 residues. CDR3 DNA sequence: TGTGCCAGCAGAGAGTTCCCATCGGGGATGAACACTGAAGCTTTCTTT. It encodes CASREFPSGMNTEAFF.

This clonotype was detected many times. This rearrangement joins TRBV23-1 to TRBJ2-1; 12 bases align to TRBD2. TRBV23-1 is an ORF; its function is uncertain. Losses at the gene ends were 6 bases for V and 8 bases for J; bases not matched to a gene: 8. This CDR3 has 15 amino acids. CDR3 protein: CASRLAGGGRDEQFF. The CDR3 nucleotides read TGCGCCAGCAGACTAGCGGGAGGAGGTCGGGATGAGCAGTTCTTC.

In its sample, this clonotype was seen a few times. The junction and the germline gene differ at one end; a read error may be behind it. The chain has TRBV6-2 or TRBV6-3 and TRBJ1-5; D is perhaps TRBD1 (5 bases). CDR1 and CDR2 from the germline V gene are MNHEY and SVGEGT. CDR3 length: 20 amino acids. The CDR3 sequence is CASNYSSFRQGQASNQPQHF. CDR3 nucleotides: TGTGCCAGCAATTACTCGAGTTTTCGGCAGGGTCAGGCAAGCAATCAGCCCCAGCATTTT.

CDR3 loop: CASSLEGTAPNSPLHF. The CDR3 bases are TGTGCCAGCAGCTTAGAGGGGACAGCCCCCAATTCACCCCTCCACTTT. The chain carries TRBV7-9 and TRBJ1-6, with 7 bases aligning to TRBD1. This CDR3 comprises 16 residues. The junction had 7 bases not matched to a gene; V was cut back by 1 base and J by 7 bases. Germline CDR1 SEHNR, CDR2 FQNEAQ (reference sequence).

The sample holds a few counts of this clonotype. This chain uses TRBV7-3 with TRBJ1-5; a possible D gene is TRBD1 (5 bases). Trimming stripped 1 base from V and 9 bases from J, with 13 bases between. This CDR3 has 14 residues. Germline CDR1 reads SGHTA; CDR2 reads FQGTGA. The CDR3 nucleotides read TGTGCCAGCAGCTTAAGGAGGACAAACGGGCCCCAGCATTTT. Encoded protein: CASSLRRTNGPQHF.

The chain combines TRBV30 with TRBJ1-5, with 7 bases identical to TRBD1. V shed 6 bases, J shed 6 bases, and the junction held 11 bases outside the gene matches. CDR1 is GTSNPN, CDR2 SVGIG, per germline (reference sequence). The CDR3 is 14 residues long. The DNA for the CDR3 is TGTGCCTGTCTGGTGGACGGGGACAGTCAGCCCCAGCATTTT. This sequence encodes CACLVDGDSQPQHF. The entire variable domain, with the rest obtained from reference TRBV30 and TRBJ1-5, is as follows: SQTIHQWPATLVQPVGSPLSLECTVEGTSNPNLYWYRQAAGRGLQLLFYSVGIGQISSEVPQNLSASRPQDRQFILSSKKLLLSDSGFYLCACLVDGDSQPQHFGDGTRLSIL.

The V gene is TRBV20-1, the J gene TRBJ1-6, with TRBD1 matching over 8 bases. V shed 3 bases, J shed 9 bases, and the junction held 10 bases outside the gene matches. Looked up from germline, CDR1 is DFQATT and CDR2 is SNEGSKA (reference sequence). The CDR3 length is 15 residues. CDR3 DNA sequence: TGCAGTGCTAGGGTGCCAGGACAGGGTTTTTCACCCCTCCACTTT. Amino acid sequence: CSARVPGQGFSPLHF.

This chain connects TRBV28 to TRBJ2-2; 10 nucleotides match TRBD1. This CDR3 has 13 residues. Germline assignment: CDR1 MDHEN and CDR2 SYDVKM. Trimming cost V 11 bases and J 8 bases; bases outside gene matches: 8. The CDR3 DNA sequence: TGTGCCGTCGGACAGGGGGGGGTAGGGGAGCTGTTTTTT. Residues: CAVGQGGVGELFF. Full variable domain (remainder filled in from reference TRBV28 and TRBJ2-2): DVKVTQSSRYLVKRTGEKVFLECVQDMDHENMFWYRQDPGLGLRLIYFSYDVKMKEKGDIPEGYSVSREKKERFSLILESASTNQTSMYLCAVGQGGVGELFFGEGSRLTVL.

This clonotype appeared once. In nucleotides, the CDR3 is TGTGCCAGTAAACTATCTGGGGGACAGGTATCTTCACCCCTCCACTTT. It yields the protein CASKLSGGQVSSPLHF. The V gene is TRBV19, the J gene TRBJ1-6; the match to TRBD1 covers 8 bases. Per germline, CDR1 LNHDA and CDR2 SQIVND (reference sequence). After removal of 7 bases from V and 9 bases from J, the junction contained 14 bases not matched to a gene. The CDR3 length is 16 residues.

The chain carries TRBV3-1 and TRBJ2-1, with D possibly called TRBD1 or TRBD2 (5 bases each). In germline, CDR1 is LGHDT, CDR2 YNNKEL (reference sequence). With 4 bases removed from V and 7 bases from J, the gap between germline ends came to 14 bases. The CDR3 covers 14 residues. The CDR3 DNA reads as TGTGCCAGCAGCCGGGGGAGAATCATGAATGAGCAGTTCTTC. This gives the protein CASSRGRIMNEQFF.

This clonotype was found a few times. The chain couples TRBV15 to TRBJ2-1; 7 bases align to TRBD1. Trimming removed 1 base from V and 7 bases from J; junction bases left unmatched: 4. Germline V gene sequence: CDR1 LNHNV, CDR2 YYDKDF (reference sequence). CDR3 length: 14 residues. CDR3 nucleotide sequence: TGTGCCACCAGCAGAGGCTACAGGGGAAATGAGCAGTTCTTC. This encodes CATSRGYRGNEQFF.